These 30 T cell receptor beta chains share one sample of origin, sequenced in a study of cytomegalovirus exposure and HLA in healthy donors. Here immunoSEQ multiplex PCR was the method, and the copy in TCRdb shows in-frame clones only, minus some. The sample has over 150,000 clones; around 88% are singletons. Input material: PBMCs. All receptors derive from a man younger than 35 in good health and CMV-seropositive.

The chain employs TRBV6-6 and TRBJ2-3; 7 positions agree with TRBD1. With 0 bases clipped from V and 2 bases from J, the junction kept 2 bases outside the gene matches. Germline CDR1 reads MNHNY; CDR2 reads SVGAGI (reference sequence). There are 15 residues in the CDR3. This CDR3 is CASSYSGQITDTQYF. The CDR3, as DNA: TGTGCCAGCAGTTACTCGGGACAGATCACAGATACGCAGTATTTT.

The chain couples TRBV7-9 to TRBJ1-1; 9 positions agree with TRBD1. Trimming cost V 6 bases and J 7 bases; bases outside gene matches: 12. Germline CDR1 SEHNR, CDR2 FQNEAQ (reference sequence). This CDR3 comprises 15 residues. The CDR3 protein is CASRSLETGGLEAFF. In nucleotides, the CDR3 is TGTGCCAGCAGGAGCCTCGAGACAGGGGGTCTTGAAGCTTTCTTT.

The genes are TRBV5-1 and TRBJ1-4, with 7 bases lining up with TRBD1. V lost 4 bases, J lost 2 bases, and 5 bases stayed unmatched. This CDR3 has 15 residues. The germline gives CDR1 SGHRS, CDR2 YFSETQ. The CDR3 bases are TGCGCCAGCAGCCAGGGGGGACAGACTAATGAAAAACTGTTTTTT. Translating it yields CASSQGGQTNEKLFF.

V and J are TRBV6-1 and TRBJ2-5, with 8 bases lining up with TRBD1. The germline V gene has CDR1 MNHNS and CDR2 SASEGT. V was pared by 0 bases and J by 3 bases, with 6 bases of the junction left unmatched. CDR3 size: 16 residues. CDR3 bases: TGTGCCAGCAGTGAAGCTGGCGGGACAGGAGAAGAGACCCAGTACTTC. Its translation: CASSEAGGTGEETQYF.

The chain links TRBV7-2 to TRBJ2-7; 8 nucleotides line up with TRBD2. J gave up 3 bases and V 3 bases, and 1 base lay outside the gene matches. From germline, CDR1 is SGHTA and CDR2 FQGNSA. The CDR3 consists of 13 residues. In nucleotides, the CDR3 is TGTGCCAGCAGCTTCAGCGGGAGCTACGAGCAGTACTTC. It specifies CASSFSGSYEQYF.

The gene calls are TRBV12-5 and TRBJ1-4; D is uncertain. Looked up from germline, CDR1 is LGHNT and CDR2 is FRNRAP. V lost 5 bases, J lost 5 bases, and 6 bases lay in between. The CDR3 length is 12 residues. As DNA, the CDR3 is TGTGCTAGTGGTGGGCCAAATGAAAAACTGTTTTTT. Its protein is CASGGPNEKLFF.

The chain links TRBV6-5 to TRBJ2-5; 10 bases map to TRBD2. V lost 6 bases, J lost 4 bases, and 8 bases stayed unmatched. The CDR3 loop spans 15 amino acids. Germline V gene data show CDR1 as MNHEY and CDR2 as SVGAGI. CDR3 sequence reads: CASRPTSGARETQYF. For the CDR3, the DNA is TGTGCCAGCAGGCCCACTAGCGGGGCCCGAGAGACCCAGTACTTC.

This chain's CDR3 is CASSKEGPLSNTEAFF. DNA for the CDR3: TGTGCCAGCAGCAAAGAGGGGCCTCTCTCGAACACTGAAGCTTTCTTT. The rearrangement uses TRBV21-1 and TRBJ1-1; TRBD1 is the table's D call and was not checked against the DNA. TRBV21-1 constitutes a pseudogene. This CDR3 is built from 16 residues.

The sample holds one count of this clone. CDR3 residues: CASSPITGSSYEQYF. For the CDR3, the DNA is TGTGCCAGCAGCCCTATCACAGGGAGCTCCTACGAGCAGTACTTC. J is TRBJ2-7 and V is TRBV7-2, with TRBD1 as a possible D gene (6 bases). This CDR3 has 15 residues. With 5 bases removed from V and 0 bases from J, the gap between germline ends came to 14 bases. Germline lookup yields CDR1 SGHTA and CDR2 FQGNSA. The full variable domain, completed using reference TRBV7-2 and TRBJ2-7, is GAGVSQSPSNKVTEKGKDVELRCDPISGHTALYWYRQSLGQGLEFLIYFQGNSAPDKSGLPSDRFSAERTGGSVSTLTIQRTQQEDSAVYLCASSPITGSSYEQYFGPGTRLTVT.

This clone has a handful of counts. This chain connects TRBV30 to TRBJ1-2; 7 nucleotides match TRBD1. Germline V gene lookup returns CDR1 GTSNPN and CDR2 SVGIG (reference sequence). The CDR3 totals 12 residues. Germline trimming cut 2 bases from V and 8 bases from J; bases unmatched to any gene: 5. CDR3 coding DNA: TGTGCCTGGAGTTCACAGGGGCCAGGCTACACCTTC. It specifies CAWSSQGPGYTF.

V gene TRBV6-5 combines with J gene TRBJ1-3; no definite D call. The CDR3 consists of 15 residues. Germline V gene lookup returns CDR1 MNHEY and CDR2 SVGAGI. The germline V and J ends were trimmed by 5 bases and 0 bases, with 11 bases remaining between them. CDR3 residues: CASSATTSSGNTIYF. The CDR3 DNA is TGTGCCAGCAGTGCGACAACGAGCTCTGGAAACACCATATATTTT.

The chain joins TRBV7-2 to TRBJ1-1, with D possibly being TRBD1 (5 bases). The V gene's germline CDR1 is SGHTA and CDR2 FQGNSA. The V and J ends lost 5 bases and 0 bases respectively, with 10 bases between them. The CDR3 is made up of 14 amino acids. Here the CDR3 reads CASSPQAVNTEAFF. For the CDR3, the DNA is TGTGCCAGCAGCCCACAGGCGGTGAACACTGAAGCTTTCTTT.

This clone was counted once. This sequence joins TRBV13 and TRBJ2-1, with a possible D match to TRBD1 (6 bases). Germline V gives CDR1 PRHDT, CDR2 FYEKMQ (reference sequence). The CDR3 length is 14 residues. V was cut by 5 bases and J by 6 bases, with 14 bases left in between. This CDR3 reads CASSPPRQVNEQFF. CDR3 DNA sequence: TGTGCCAGCAGCCCCCCCCGACAGGTCAATGAGCAGTTCTTC.

The chain has TRBV28 and TRBJ2-2; D perhaps matches TRBD2 (6 bases). Germline V CDR1 and CDR2: MDHEN, SYDVKM. This CDR3 is built from 14 residues. The V end lost 7 bases, the J end lost 7 bases, and 16 bases lay between the germline ends. The CDR3 loop reads CASTEGGAGGELFF. CDR3 sequence (DNA): TGTGCCAGCACCGAAGGAGGGGCGGGCGGGGAGCTGTTTTTT.

This clone was counted a single time. This rearrangement joins TRBV6-6 to TRBJ2-1, with 7 nucleotides matching TRBD2. There are 16 residues in the CDR3. CDR1 MNHNY and CDR2 SVGAGI come from the germline V gene (reference sequence). J lost 8 bases, V lost 8 bases, and 18 bases had no gene match. CDR3 DNA: TGTGCCAGCCCCGGCCCCCTGGACGGGAGGTATGATGAGCAGTTCTTC. Translating it yields CASPGPLDGRYDEQFF.

J is TRBJ2-1 and V is TRBV19; TRBD1 aligns across 7 bases. V gave up 2 bases and J gave up 0 bases; unmatched junction bases: 7. Germline V gene lookup returns CDR1 LNHDA and CDR2 SQIVND (reference sequence). The CDR3 is 17 residues long. The CDR3 nucleotides read TGTGCCAGTAGTATATCTGACAGGGAGAGCTCCTACAATGAGCAGTTCTTC. Protein: CASSISDRESSYNEQFF. The whole variable domain, remainder taken from reference TRBV19 and TRBJ2-1, is DGGITQSPKYLFRKEGQNVTLSCEQNLNHDAMYWYRQDPGQGLRLIYYSQIVNDFQKGDIAEGYSVSREKKESFPLTVTSAQKNPTAFYLCASSISDRESSYNEQFFGPGTRLTVL.

The chain couples TRBV29-1 to TRBJ2-5; 12 nucleotides match TRBD2. The length of the CDR3 is 15 residues. Germline lookup yields CDR1 SQVTM and CDR2 ANQGSEA. V was pared by 5 bases and J by 5 bases, with 9 bases of the junction left unmatched. The CDR3 region has the DNA TGCAGCGTTCCTCCTAGCGGGAGGGCCGGGGAGACCCAGTACTTC. Translated: CSVPPSGRAGETQYF.

This clone has only a few counts. This sequence joins TRBV10-3 and TRBJ2-3; 10 nucleotides match TRBD2. Germline CDR1 reads ENHRY; CDR2 reads SYGVKD. The V and J ends lost 7 bases and 2 bases, in that order; junction bases with no gene match: 3. This CDR3 spans 14 amino acids. This CDR3 reads CAIKLAGPTDTQYF. In DNA, the CDR3 is TGTGCCATCAAACTAGCGGGGCCCACAGATACGCAGTATTTT.

This clone was detected only once. The rearrangement links TRBV4-3 to TRBJ2-7; D ambiguous. This CDR3 spans 16 amino acids. V was trimmed by 0 bases and J by 0 bases, leaving 12 bases between them. The V gene's germline CDR1 is LGHNA and CDR2 YSLEER. This CDR3 is CASSQEMVDLSYEQYF. The CDR3 DNA reads as TGCGCCAGCAGCCAAGAAATGGTAGATCTCTCCTACGAGCAGTACTTC.

The rearrangement joins TRBV10-2 to TRBJ1-1; 7 bases are a match to TRBD1. V lost 6 bases to trimming and J lost 0 bases; unmatched junction nucleotides: 4. Germline V gives CDR1 WSHSY, CDR2 SAAADI. The CDR3 covers 14 residues. CDR3 DNA: TGCGCCAGCAGGGCGGACAGGATGAACACTGAAGCTTTCTTT. Its translation is CASRADRMNTEAFF.

The CDR3 is CASSSYGLAGVHPSSYNEQFF. CDR3 bases: TGTGCCAGCAGCTCCTACGGACTAGCGGGAGTGCACCCCAGCTCCTACAATGAGCAGTTCTTC. The chain is built from TRBV7-4 and TRBJ2-1, with 13 positions matching TRBD2. The J segment lost 0 bases and the V segment lost 4 bases, leaving 15 bases of the junction unmatched. The CDR3 loop spans 21 amino acids. Per the germline V gene, CDR1 is SGHVT and CDR2 is SQSDAQ.

For the CDR3, the DNA is TGTGCCAGTAGTATGGGCCACGGAGGCCTCACAGATACGCAGTATTTT. Protein product: CASSMGHGGLTDTQYF. The chain combines TRBV19 with TRBJ2-3; perhaps TRBD2 as D (5 bases). Germline CDR1 is LNHDA and CDR2 is SQIVND (reference sequence). V was trimmed by 3 bases and J by 2 bases, leaving 15 bases between them. There are 16 residues in the CDR3.

The rearrangement joins TRBV5-1 to TRBJ1-5; a possible D gene is TRBD1 (6 bases). CDR3 length: 13 amino acids. Trimming took 3 bases from V and 4 from J, leaving 8 bases between them. Per the germline V gene, CDR1 is SGHRS and CDR2 is YFSETQ. The CDR3 is CASSSQGNQPQHF. The CDR3 DNA sequence: TGCGCCAGCAGCTCACAGGGAAATCAGCCCCAGCATTTT. The whole variable domain, filled in from reference TRBV5-1 and TRBJ1-5, reads KAGVTQTPRYLIKTRGQQVTLSCSPISGHRSVSWYQQTPGQGLQFLFEYFSETQRNKGNFPGRFSGRQFSNSRSEMNVSTLELGDSALYLCASSSQGNQPQHFGDGTRLSIL.

Notes on this clone: Other DNA sequences in the same sample also yield this CDR3. The V call is TRBV18, the J call TRBJ2-1; 14 bases agree with TRBD2. The J segment lost 4 bases and the V segment lost 6 bases, leaving 8 bases of the junction unmatched. The CDR3 is made up of 17 amino acids. Per germline, CDR1 KGHSH and CDR2 LQKENI. CDR3 DNA sequence: TGTGCCAGCTCTCCTCGGACTAGCGGGGGGATATACAATGAGCAGTTCTTC. Translation: CASSPRTSGGIYNEQFF.

The chain combines TRBV19 with TRBJ1-1; D may be TRBD1 (6 bases). V lost 5 bases and J 2 bases, leaving 15 bases between the germline ends. This CDR3 has 15 residues. Germline V lookup: CDR1 LNHDA, CDR2 SQIVND (reference sequence). The chain's CDR3 is CASSLSRDTNTEAFF. For the CDR3, the DNA is TGTGCCAGTAGTTTGAGCCGGGACACCAACACTGAAGCTTTCTTT.

The chain has TRBV5-1 and TRBJ2-7, with 10 bases lining up with TRBD1. This CDR3 contains 14 residues. Losses at the gene ends were 5 bases for V and 5 bases for J; bases not matched to a gene: 7. Germline-derived CDR1 and CDR2 are SGHRS and YFSETQ. The CDR3 DNA reads as TGCGCCAGCAGGTCGGGACAGGGGAGGCACGAGCAGTACTTC. It translates to CASRSGQGRHEQYF.

V gene TRBV2 combines with J gene TRBJ2-5, with D possibly being TRBD2 (5 bases). This CDR3 spans 13 amino acids. CDR1 and CDR2 from the germline V gene are SNHLY and FYNNEI. Trimming shortened V by 4 bases and J by 5 bases, and 11 bases separated the two germline ends. The CDR3 nucleotides read TGTGCCAGCAGTGTGCGGGCCTTGGAGACCCAGTACTTC. This gives the protein CASSVRALETQYF.

This chain joins TRBV5-5 and TRBJ2-7; 10 bases agree with TRBD1. The CDR3 is 16 residues long. J gave up 6 bases and V 4 bases, and 13 bases lay outside the gene matches. From germline, CDR1 is SGHKS and CDR2 YYEKEE (reference sequence). The CDR3 sequence: CASSNGVVRDRGEQYF. The CDR3 DNA sequence: TGTGCCAGCAGCAACGGGGTGGTGCGGGACAGGGGCGAGCAGTACTTC.

The V and J genes are TRBV4-3 and TRBJ2-1, with D perhaps matching TRBD1 (6 bases). This CDR3 has 15 residues. V gave up 0 bases and J gave up 5 bases, with 11 bases separating them. Germline V gene sequence: CDR1 LGHNA, CDR2 YSLEER. The CDR3 sequence: CASSQDPDSHNEQFF. The CDR3 DNA reads as TGCGCCAGCAGCCAAGATCCGGACAGCCACAATGAGCAGTTCTTC.

The rearrangement joins TRBV5-1 to TRBJ2-7, with TRBD2 matching over 14 bases. This CDR3 region has 15 residues. The ends lost 4 bases at V and 2 bases at J; junction bases unmatched: 2. The germline gives CDR1 SGHRS, CDR2 YFSETQ. The DNA for the CDR3 is TGCGCCAGCAGCCCGGGACTAGCGGGAGCCTACGAGCAGTACTTC. Protein: CASSPGLAGAYEQYF.